This T cell receptor beta chain was identified in a study of blood T cell repertoires in COVID-19. Study at large: Whether acute or convalescent, the COVID-19 samples came from the United States, Italy and Spain. Nucleic acid was either cDNA or gDNA, and it came from T cells, B-cell-depleted T cells, or PBMCs.

Germline V gene lookup returns CDR1 MNHNS and CDR2 SASEGT. This CDR3 is 13 amino acids long. Deletions cut 2 bases from V and 1 base from J, with 5 bases between. Only in-frame clones appear in the TCRdb table, and some are missing; sequencing was by immunoSEQ multiplex PCR. The sample lists around 110,000 clones, around four fifths occurring once. The V call is TRBV6-1, the J call TRBJ1-1, with unresolved D. The specimen sequenced was peripheral blood. The sequence was collected from a man aged 65-85 years with acute or convalescent COVID-19. The CDR3 spells CASSEYKNTEAFF. CDR3 DNA sequence: TGTGCCAGCAGTGAATATAAGAACACTGAAGCTTTCTTT.